The present T cell receptor beta chain was sequenced within a study of beta chain features in type 1 diabetes. Study-level findings and limits: Sampled from patients, naive, central memory and Treg TCRB repertoires appeared more similar than those sampled from healthy donors. Shorter templates might be favored by PCR, and equally so in patients and in controls. For Type 1 diabetes patients, all four CD4+ subsets carried TCRB CDR3s that were moderately but significantly shorter.

What was sequenced were expressed TCRB transcripts, since all of the isolated RNA had been reverse transcribed. TCRdb keeps only in-frame clones here, not all; method: immunoSEQ multiplex PCR. The table has hundreds of thousands of clones, about a sixth seen once. The sample holds a few counts of this clone. Its antigen is not known. Other DNA sequences in the same sample also yield this CDR3. V trimming: 2 bases; J trimming: 3 bases; junction bases outside the gene matches: 2. CDR3 length: 14 amino acids. Germline V gives CDR1 SGHTA, CDR2 FQGNSA. The sequenced material came from naive CD4+ T cells from blood. The receptor was isolated from a woman aged 18-29 years in good health. The rearrangement uses TRBV7-2 and TRBJ2-3; the match to TRBD2 covers 7 bases. CDR3 DNA sequence: TGTGCCAGCAGCTTAACGGGGGGAACAGATACGCAGTATTTT. Translation: CASSLTGGTDTQYF.